This entry lists 12 T cell receptor beta chains sequenced from one sample in a study of brain T cells in children with intractable seizures. The data were produced by immunoSEQ multiplex PCR, yet TCRdb's version contains in-frame clones alone and is incomplete. The sample includes fewer than 85,000 clones, about 93% of them seen just once. The source was peripheral blood, collected at surgery. Receptors were obtained from a boy under two years old with tuberous sclerosis and intractable seizures.

The chain has TRBV7-8 and TRBJ2-7, with D possibly matching TRBD1 (5 bases). The CDR3 loop spans 13 amino acids. Trimming took off 4 bases at V and 4 bases at J, with 11 bases between the two ends. Germline CDR1 SGHVS, CDR2 FQNEAQ. CDR3 bases: TGTGCCAGCAGCTCGAACTCAGGGTACGAGCAGTACTTC. It specifies CASSSNSGYEQYF.

This chain joins TRBV7-8 and TRBJ1-1; D gene uncertain. V was shortened by 6 bases and J by 1 base, with 9 bases between the two germline ends. In germline, CDR1 is SGHVS, CDR2 FQNEAQ. The CDR3 sequence is 13 residues long. The CDR3 sequence is CASRPRENTEAFF. CDR3 nucleotides: TGTGCCAGCAGGCCAAGGGAGAACACTGAAGCTTTCTTT.

The chain carries TRBV3-1 (or the pseudogene TRBV3-2) and TRBJ2-3; the match to TRBD2 covers 12 bases. The CDR3 has 16 residues. Germline V gene sequence: CDR1 LGHDT, CDR2 YNNKEL (reference sequence). V gave up 2 bases and J gave up 9 bases; unmatched junction bases: 9. The chain's CDR3 is CASSQTSGRYIGTQYF. The DNA for the CDR3 is TGTGCCAGCAGCCAAACTAGCGGGAGGTACATCGGGACGCAGTATTTT.

J is TRBJ1-1 and V is TRBV5-1, with D possibly being TRBD1 (6 bases). Germline-derived CDR1 and CDR2 are SGHRS and YFSETQ. The CDR3 is made up of 14 amino acids. Trimming cost V 0 bases and J 2 bases, with 8 bases left between them. CDR3 protein: CASSLGGGNTEAFF. CDR3 DNA sequence: TGCGCCAGCAGCTTGGGAGGGGGTAACACTGAAGCTTTCTTT.

This sequence joins TRBV24-1 and TRBJ2-3, with D perhaps matching TRBD2 (5 bases). Between the trimmed V and J ends, which lost 5 bases and 1 base, there was a span of 9 bases. CDR3 length equals 14 residues. The germline V gene has CDR1 KGHDR and CDR2 SFDVKD. The CDR3 protein is CATSGVSGTDTQYF. As DNA, the CDR3 is TGTGCCACCAGTGGGGTTAGCGGCACAGATACGCAGTATTTT.

This rearrangement joins TRBV27 to TRBJ1-5; the match to TRBD1 covers 7 bases. CDR1 and CDR2 (germline): MNHEY, SMNVEV (reference sequence). The CDR3 runs to 14 residues. The V and J ends lost 5 bases and 4 bases, in that order; junction bases with no gene match: 5. CDR3 nucleotides: TGTGCCAGCAGTGAACAGGGGAAGAATCAGCCCCAGCATTTT. Amino acid sequence: CASSEQGKNQPQHF.

The V gene is TRBV29-1, the J gene TRBJ2-5, with D possibly called TRBD1 or TRBD2 (5 bases each). This CDR3 contains 14 residues. In germline, CDR1 is SQVTM, CDR2 ANQGSEA. V shed 4 bases and J shed 1 base, with 13 bases lying between them. CDR3 sequence: CSVGGWTLQETQYF. The CDR3, as DNA: TGCAGCGTTGGAGGGTGGACACTCCAAGAGACCCAGTACTTC.

The V and J genes are TRBV28 and TRBJ2-7; the D gene is possibly TRBD2 (6 bases). The CDR3 consists of 14 residues. The germline V gene has CDR1 MDHEN and CDR2 SYDVKM. Trimming removed 8 bases at V and 3 bases at J, with 17 bases between. The CDR3 loop reads CASRRAGQFYEQYF. In DNA form, the CDR3 reads TGTGCCAGCCGACGCGCGGGGCAGTTCTACGAGCAGTACTTC.

DNA for the CDR3: TGCAGTGCTAGAGAGGAGGAAAAACTGTTTTTT. This gives the protein CSAREEEKLFF. The V gene is TRBV20-1, the J gene TRBJ1-4; no definite D call. Germline V gene data show CDR1 as DFQATT and CDR2 as SNEGSKA (reference sequence). The CDR3 contains 11 residues. The V end was cut by 0 bases, the J end by 8 bases, with 4 bases between.

A note on this clone: The conserved phenylalanine or tryptophan normally closing the CDR3 is absent here, so this likely arose from a read error. The limits of the CDR3 on the DNA are not certain, so only TCRdb's listed CDR3 is given. J is TRBJ1-1 and V is TRBV21-1; the table gives TRBD1 as D, unverified against the DNA. TRBV21-1 is a documented pseudogene. Both ends counted, the CDR3 spans 15 residues. CDR3: CASSKETGYETRPFL.

This clone was seen only once. The chain recombines TRBV2 with TRBJ2-1; 11 nucleotides match TRBD1. The CDR3 totals 18 residues. Germline values: CDR1 SNHLY, CDR2 FYNNEI. With 4 bases clipped from V and 3 bases from J, the junction kept 11 bases outside the gene matches. CDR3 coding DNA: TGTGCCAGCAGTGGGAGGACAGGGGGCGCGCGTATCTACAATGAGCAGTTCTTC. This codes for CASSGRTGGARIYNEQFF.

The V gene is TRBV7-9, the J gene TRBJ2-5; weak D call: TRBD2 (6 bases). CDR3 length: 17 residues. V was clipped by 1 base and J by 3 bases, with 18 bases between them. Germline V gene data show CDR1 as SEHNR and CDR2 as FQNEAQ (reference sequence). Written as DNA, the CDR3 is TGTGCCAGCAGCTTAGGAAGTATCGGGGGTACAAAAGAGACCCAGTACTTC. It specifies CASSLGSIGGTKETQYF.